This entry lists 14 T cell receptor beta chains sequenced from one sample in a study of T cell changes during pregnancy in multiple sclerosis. Profiled with immunoSEQ multiplex PCR; TCRdb holds only in-frame clones, not every one. The sample holds about 28,000 clones; about 89% are singletons and the top ten take under 4%. The sample consisted of CD4+ T cells from peripheral blood mononuclear cells, taken in the first trimester of pregnancy. These receptors were obtained from a female donor in good health, enrolled as a control in a pregnancy study.

V and J are TRBV27 and TRBJ2-1; weak D call: TRBD1 (6 bases). Germline CDR1 and CDR2: MNHEY and SMNVEV (reference sequence). This CDR3 contains 21 residues. V lost 6 bases, J lost 7 bases, and 37 bases lay in between. The CDR3 bases are TGTGCCAGCAGCCTAAAGCCTCGGTGGCAGACAGGCGTACAAGTTAGGAATGAGCAGTTCTTC. Protein: CASSLKPRWQTGVQVRNEQFF.

The V call is TRBV6-5, the J call TRBJ1-5; 9 bases agree with TRBD1. Germline CDR1 and CDR2: MNHEY and SVGAGI. Germline trimming cut 6 bases from V and 1 base from J; bases unmatched to any gene: 4. This CDR3 has 15 residues. CDR3 bases: TGTGCCAGCAGACGGACAGGGGCGAGCAATCAGCCCCAGCATTTT. This encodes CASRRTGASNQPQHF.

The chain couples TRBV11-2 to TRBJ2-7, with TRBD1 matching 8 bases. The CDR3 has 15 residues. V dropped 3 bases and J dropped 2; count of bases not matched to a gene: 6. CDR1 and CDR2 from the germline V gene are SGHAT and FQNNGV. The CDR3 coding sequence is TGTGCCAGCAGCTTCTCAGGGGGCGCAACCTACGAGCAGTACTTC. Protein sequence: CASSFSGGATYEQYF.

This clone has just one count. The V call is TRBV2, the J call TRBJ2-3, with TRBD2 as a possible D gene (6 bases). Germline V CDR1 and CDR2: SNHLY, FYNNEI. V gave up 9 bases and J gave up 1 base, with 11 bases separating them. This CDR3 has 13 residues. This CDR3 is CASTGERTDTQYF. The CDR3 DNA is TGTGCCAGTACGGGGGAGCGCACAGATACGCAGTATTTT. The full variable domain, in which reference TRBV2 and TRBJ2-3 provide the parts outside the CDR3, is EPEVTQTPSHQVTQMGQEVILRCVPISNHLYFYWYRQILGQKVEFLVSFYNNEISEKSEIFDDQFSVERPDGSNFTLKIRSTKLEDSAMYFCASTGERTDTQYFGPGTRLTVL.

V and J are TRBV4-1 and TRBJ1-2, with TRBD1 matching 8 bases. The CDR3 runs 16 residues. The V segment lost 1 base and the J segment 4 bases; nucleotides outside the gene matches: 8. In germline, CDR1 is MGHRA, CDR2 YSYEKL. The CDR3 DNA sequence: TGCGCCAGCAGCCAAGCTCTAGTGACAGGGGCCTATGGCTACACCTTC. The encoded protein is CASSQALVTGAYGYTF.

The chain employs TRBV28 and TRBJ1-1; 8 bases fit TRBD1. V was clipped by 8 bases and J by 7 bases; unmatched bases: 12. The length of the CDR3 is 14 residues. The germline V gene has CDR1 MDHEN and CDR2 SYDVKM. CDR3 protein: CASGLRQGSYEAFF. For the CDR3, the DNA is TGTGCCAGCGGCCTAAGACAGGGGAGTTATGAAGCTTTCTTT.

The V call is TRBV7-7, the J call TRBJ1-4, with 12 bases that match TRBD1. Germline trimming cut 5 bases from V and 9 bases from J; bases unmatched to any gene: 16. The CDR3 runs to 18 residues. Germline assignment: CDR1 SSHAT and CDR2 FNYEAQ (reference sequence). The CDR3 is CASSHRDRGPQIPKKLFF. The CDR3 DNA reads as TGTGCCAGCAGCCACCGGGACAGGGGGCCTCAAATTCCAAAAAAACTGTTTTTT.

The chain combines TRBV2 with TRBJ2-7; the D gene is possibly TRBD1 (6 bases). There are 11 residues in the CDR3. Trimming took 6 bases from V and 3 from J, leaving 6 bases between them. Germline assignment: CDR1 SNHLY and CDR2 FYNNEI. The CDR3, as DNA: TGTGCCAGCAGGGGACACTACGAGCAGTACTTC. This translates into CASRGHYEQYF.

This chain uses TRBV5-4 with TRBJ1-5; possible D gene TRBD1, 6 bases. The V gene lost 2 bases and the J gene lost 1 base, with 7 bases spanning the gap. This CDR3 region has 14 residues. Germline loops: CDR1 SGHNT, CDR2 YYREEE (reference sequence). As DNA, the CDR3 is TGTGCCAGCAGCTTACAGGGAAGCAATCAGCCCCAGCATTTT. It translates to CASSLQGSNQPQHF.

The rearrangement uses TRBV7-8 and TRBJ2-7, with TRBD1 identical over 8 bases. After removal of 2 bases from V and 4 bases from J, the junction contained 7 bases not matched to a gene. The CDR3 covers 15 residues. Germline V gene data show CDR1 as SGHVS and CDR2 as FQNEAQ. CDR3 sequence: CASSLLGQGPYEQYF. For the CDR3, the DNA is TGTGCCAGCAGCTTATTAGGACAGGGCCCTTACGAGCAGTACTTC. The variable domain in full, with the rest retrieved from reference TRBV7-8 and TRBJ2-7, is GAGVSQSPRYKVAKRGQDVALRCDPISGHVSLFWYQQALGQGPEFLTYFQNEAQLDKSGLPSDRFFAERPEGSVSTLKIQRTQQEDSAVYLCASSLLGQGPYEQYFGPGTRLTVT.

This chain joins TRBV7-5 and TRBJ1-1. TRBV7-5 is assigned pseudogene status. CDR3 length: 16 residues. CDR3 protein: CVRSLAEGFMIAEAFF. The CDR3 DNA reads TGTGTCAGAAGCTTAGCGGAGGGTTTCATGATTGCTGAAGCTTTCTTT.

The chain employs TRBV27 and TRBJ1-5; D might be TRBD1 (5 bases). CDR3 length: 15 amino acids. Trimming pared 3 bases from V and 5 bases from J, leaving 14 bases between. Per germline, CDR1 MNHEY and CDR2 SMNVEV (reference sequence). This CDR3 is CASSFTRGGDQPQHF. The CDR3, as DNA: TGTGCCAGCAGTTTCACACGAGGAGGGGATCAGCCCCAGCATTTT.

This sequence joins TRBV5-1 and TRBJ1-5, with D hard to call. Trimming stripped 4 bases from V and 7 bases from J, with 12 bases between. Germline V gene data show CDR1 as SGHRS and CDR2 as YFSETQ. The CDR3 runs to 13 residues. Here the CDR3 reads CASSRRPLQPQHF. The CDR3 DNA sequence: TGCGCCAGCAGCCGGAGACCGTTACAGCCCCAGCATTTT.

This chain joins TRBV28 and TRBJ2-1; 7 nucleotides align to TRBD1. The CDR3 contains 15 residues. The germline CDR1 and CDR2 sequences are MDHEN and SYDVKM. V was pared by 4 bases and J by 4 bases, with 7 bases of the junction left unmatched. The DNA for the CDR3 is TGTGCCAGCAGTTCAGCCGGGACAGATTACAATGAGCAGTTCTTC. Translated: CASSSAGTDYNEQFF.